This T cell receptor beta chain is from a study of shared clonotypes between healthy human individuals. Replicate PCRs run on sorted subsets employed about 220 ng DNA, approximately 30,000 T cell genomes. Libraries were prepared by immunoSEQ multiplex PCR; TCRdb keeps only in-frame clonotypes and omits some of them. Among around 2.3 million clones listed, approximately 94% were seen once. This clone appeared a single time. Other DNA sequences from this sample encode an identical CDR3 as well. This TCR was recovered from a man between 18 and 29 years old in good health. Sample: naive CD4+ T cells sorted from blood. Indicated subset: CD45RA+ positively selected.

CDR3 protein: CAISESAPYEQYF. In nucleotides, the CDR3 is TGTGCCATCAGTGAGTCGGCCCCCTACGAGCAGTACTTC. The chain joins TRBV10-3 to TRBJ2-7; no definite D call. From germline, CDR1 is ENHRY and CDR2 SYGVKD. The V gene lost 0 bases and the J gene lost 2 bases, with 5 bases spanning the gap. This CDR3 comprises 13 residues.